This is a list of T cell receptor beta chains from one sample in a study of OX40 agonist ivuxolimab in advanced cancers. The data were produced by immunoSEQ multiplex PCR, yet TCRdb's version contains in-frame clones alone and is incomplete. The sample records some 66,000 clones, roughly four fifths being singletons. Source: CD4+ or CD8+ T cells sorted from blood, taken in a trial of the OX40 agonist ivuxolimab. The receptors originated from an adult with an advanced solid tumor such as melanoma, head and neck, liver or kidney cancer. Both conserved end residues are part of each CDR3. Fields, in order: D gene, clone size, V gene, J gene, CDR3 DNA, CDR3 protein. A D gene is named only where the DNA matches it firmly. Clone size is shown for a subset of rows, as once, few, many or a class of expanded clone.

.	once	TRBV19	TRBJ1-1	TGTGCCAGTAGGCCGGGACCGGCGAACACTGAAGCTTTCTTT	CASRPGPANTEAFF
.	.	TRBV7-2	TRBJ2-1	TGTGCCAGCAGCTTAGGCTACAATGAGCAGTTCTTC	CASSLGYNEQFF
.	.	TRBV11-1	TRBJ1-2	TGTGCCAGCAGCTCGGAGGTCTGGGGCTACACCTTC	CASSSEVWGYTF
.	.	TRBV9	TRBJ2-2	TGTGCCAGCAGCTTTACGACAGGGAGGCTCGCCGGGGAGCTGTTTTTT	CASSFTTGRLAGELFF
.	.	TRBV9	TRBJ1-1	TGTGCCAGCAGCGTAGCTGGCTTGGGGGCCACTGAAGCTTTCTTT	CASSVAGLGATEAFF
.	.	TRBV28	TRBJ1-2	TGTGCCAGCAGTTTTGACAGATCACCCACTGGCTACACCTTC	CASSFDRSPTGYTF
TRBD1	.	TRBV6-5	TRBJ2-1	TGTGCCAGCAGCTACGGACAGGGAAGGTACAATGAGCAGTTCTTC	CASSYGQGRYNEQFF
TRBD2	once	TRBV9	TRBJ2-2	TGTGCCAGCAGTCTAGGGACTAGCGGAACCTTGAACACCGGGGAGCTGTTTTTT	CASSLGTSGTLNTGELFF
TRBD2	.	TRBV29-1	TRBJ2-1	TGCAGCGTTGTAAACCCTAGCGGGAGATCAGATGAGCAGTTCTTC	CSVVNPSGRSDEQFF
.	.	TRBV10-3	TRBJ2-7	TGTGCCATCAGTGGGACACCGGAAGAGTACGAGCAGTACTTC	CAISGTPEEYEQYF
.	.	TRBV27	TRBJ2-7	TGTGCCAGCGGAAAGGGTGGCCCCTACGAGCAGTACTTC	CASGKGGPYEQYF
TRBD2	.	TRBV11-2	TRBJ2-7	TGTGCCAGCAGCGAGGCAGGGGGAACTAGCGGGAGGATCTACGAGCAGTACTTC	CASSEAGGTSGRIYEQYF
.	.	TRBV5-5	TRBJ1-5	TGTGCCAGCAGCTTGGATTCGGGCAATCAGCCCCAGCATTTT	CASSLDSGNQPQHF
.	.	TRBV27	TRBJ2-1	TGTGCCAGCGGCCATAGCGGAGATGAGCGGTTCTTC	CASGHSGDERFF
.	.	TRBV18	TRBJ2-1	TGTGCCAGCTCAAAGGTTCGTGAAAATGAGCAGTTCTTC	CASSKVRENEQFF
TRBD2	.	TRBV6-5	TRBJ2-1	TGTGCCAGCAGTTACAGGTCCCTAGCGGGAGGTGAGCAGTTCTTC	CASSYRSLAGGEQFF
TRBD1	.	TRBV6-6	TRBJ2-7	TGTGCCAGCAGTTACCATGGGACAGGGGGCGAGCAGTACTTC	CASSYHGTGGEQYF
TRBD1	.	TRBV6-5	TRBJ1-2	TGTGCCAGCAGTTACTCGGTCGGACAGGGTGGCTATGGCTACACCTTC	CASSYSVGQGGYGYTF
TRBD1	.	TRBV2	TRBJ2-7	TGTGCCAGCAAAATGGACAGGGGGCCAACCTACGAGCAGTACTTC	CASKMDRGPTYEQYF
.	once	TRBV4-2	TRBJ1-3	TGTGCCAGCAGCCAAGTAGACTCTGGAAACACCATATATTTT	CASSQVDSGNTIYF
TRBD2	.	TRBV30	TRBJ2-5	TGTGCCTGGAGCCCGGGTACTAGCGGTTACCAAGAGACCCAGTACTTC	CAWSPGTSGYQETQYF
TRBD2	once	TRBV7-2	TRBJ2-5	TGTGCCAGCAAGGGACTAGCGGGGGGGGAGACCCAGTACTTC	CASKGLAGGETQYF
.	few	TRBV28	TRBJ1-2	TGTGCCAGCAGTCCCACGCTGACTTGGGGCTACACCTTC	CASSPTLTWGYTF
TRBD2	.	TRBV25-1	TRBJ2-3	TGTGCCAGCAGTGTCTATAGCGGGAGGGCCCTGGATACGCAGTATTTT	CASSVYSGRALDTQYF
TRBD1	.	TRBV7-8	TRBJ2-7	TGTGCCAGCAGACAGGGGGTTTCCTACGAGCAGTACTTC	CASRQGVSYEQYF
.	.	TRBV15	TRBJ2-3	TGTGCCACCAGCAGAGATTTGATGCAGCTTGCGCAGTATTTT	CATSRDLMQLAQYF
TRBD2	few	TRBV7-8	TRBJ2-1	TGTGCCAGCAGCTTATTTAGGACTAGTTTGGGTGAGCAGTTCTTC	CASSLFRTSLGEQFF
TRBD2	.	TRBV7-2	TRBJ2-4	TGTGCCAGCACCATTAGCGGGAGGGCGGAAAACATTCAGTACTTC	CASTISGRAENIQYF
TRBD2	.	TRBV5-1	TRBJ2-3	TGCGCCAGCACGTGGACTAGCGGGAGGGAAGATACGCAGTATTTT	CASTWTSGREDTQYF
.	.	TRBV7-2	TRBJ2-2	TGTGCCAGCAGCTTAAGTACCGGGGAGCTGTTTTTT	CASSLSTGELFF
.	.	TRBV6-4	TRBJ2-3	TGTGCCAGCAGTGACTCAGGGGAGAGCACAGATACGCAGTATTTT	CASSDSGESTDTQYF
TRBD2	.	TRBV7-7	TRBJ2-7	TGTGCCAGCAGCCCCGGACTAGCGGGAGACGAGCAGTACTTC	CASSPGLAGDEQYF
TRBD1	.	TRBV6-1	TRBJ1-5	TGTGCCAGCAGTTGGGACAGGGGGTCTCATCAGCCCCAGCATTTT	CASSWDRGSHQPQHF
.	few	TRBV19	TRBJ1-5	TGTGCCAGTAGTATTCCCGGGACATATAGCAATCAGCCCCAGCATTTT	CASSIPGTYSNQPQHF
.	.	TRBV5-1	TRBJ2-7	TGCGCCAGCAGCTTGGGAGGTTACGAGCAGTACTTC	CASSLGGYEQYF
TRBD1	.	TRBV15	TRBJ2-7	TGTGCCACCAGCAGCCAATCTGTACGATCCGGGACAGGGGCCGAGCAGTACTTC	CATSSQSVRSGTGAEQYF
.	.	TRBV29-1	TRBJ2-1	TGCAGCGTCTACGGGGCCGTGTCGGACAATGAGCAGTTCTTC	CSVYGAVSDNEQFF
.	.	TRBV27	TRBJ2-3	TGTGCCAGCAGTTTATCCATCCAATCCCCCTCCATCCGGGATTTGAGAAATACGCAGTATTTT	CASSLSIQSPSIRDLRNTQYF
.	.	TRBV14	TRBJ2-7	TGTGCCAGCAGCCAAGTGGCGGTAAGCTCCTACGAGCAGTACTTC	CASSQVAVSSYEQYF
.	.	TRBV19	TRBJ1-3	TGTGCCAGTAGTCCCCAAGGAAACACCATATATTTT	CASSPQGNTIYF
.	once	TRBV12-5	TRBJ1-3	TGTGCTAGTGGTTTGGTAATCGGGCCAAACTCTGGAAACACCATATATTTT	CASGLVIGPNSGNTIYF
TRBD2	once	TRBV7-2	TRBJ2-7	TGTGCCAGCAGCTTACTAGCGGGGAGCTCCTACGAGCAGTACTTC	CASSLLAGSSYEQYF
.	.	TRBV14	TRBJ2-7	TGTGCCAGCAGCCTTCGGGACCGTAGCTCCTACGAGCAGTACTTC	CASSLRDRSSYEQYF
TRBD2	.	TRBV23-1	TRBJ2-1	TGCGCCAGCAACCCCGACCCCCTAGCGGCCGAGCAGTTCTTC	CASNPDPLAAEQFF
.	.	TRBV27	TRBJ1-1	TGTGTCAGCAGTCTCCACAGGGAAGCTTTCTTT	CVSSLHREAFF